This T cell receptor (beta chain) was found in a study of blood T cell repertoires in COVID-19. Study overall: Acute and convalescent COVID-19 specimens originated in the United States, Italy and Spain. PBMCs, B-cell-depleted T cells, or T cells were the source of the cDNA or gDNA that made up the material.

The CDR3 has 14 amino acids. From germline, CDR1 is KGHSH and CDR2 LQKENI. V was cut by 6 bases and J by 4 bases, with 15 bases left in between. Clinical histories supplied by participants themselves formed the basis of cohort assignment. In the authors' methods: Nucleated cell counts were estimated from reference gene primer amplification. The protocol was immunoSEQ multiplex PCR, while the TCRdb copy is restricted to in-frame clones and leaves out a portion. That table furnishes V, J and clone size, whereas the DNA furnished D and trimming. In the table there are a few hundred thousand clones, 70% to 90% of which are singletons.

The receptor was isolated from a man under 40 who had recovered from COVID-19. Sequencing input: PBMCs or T cells enriched from blood (not recorded which). This chain joins TRBV18 and TRBJ1-2; D not resolved. CDR3 sequence (DNA): TGTGCCAGCTCTCAGAGGCAGAGATCCTATGGCTACACCTTC. Protein product: CASSQRQRSYGYTF.